Presented here are 11 T cell receptor beta chains from one specimen sequenced in a study of T cell clonality in common variable immunodeficiency. The antigens these receptors bind are not known. General observations from the study: In common variable immunodeficiency, TCR beta chains reportedly carried fewer deletions and N-nucleotide insertions.

Sequencing used immunoSEQ multiplex PCR; TCRdb keeps in-frame clones, though not all of them. This sample carries around 32,000 clones, none of them present only once. The sample taken for sequencing was peripheral blood mononuclear cells. Receptors originate from a human donor with common variable immunodeficiency.

This clone appeared many times. The read gets to within 3 residues of the CDR3 end, and the germline J gene fills in the rest. V usage is TRBV5-1 and J usage is TRBJ1-2; weak D call: TRBD1 (5 bases). Trimming took 0 bases from V and 0 from J, leaving 9 bases between them. CDR1 is SGHRS and CDR2 is YFSETQ in the germline V gene. The CDR3 covers 15 residues. CDR3 amino acids: CASSLEGQTNYGYTF. Partial CDR3 DNA: TGCGCCAGCAGCTTGGAGGGGCAGACTAACTATGGC.

As concerns this clone: The read terminates 3 residues before the CDR3 end, so the remaining end is supplied by the germline J gene. This rearrangement joins TRBV18 to TRBJ1-2; a weak D match, TRBD1 (6 bases). Trimming took 6 bases from V and 4 from J, leaving 24 bases between them. Germline V lookup: CDR1 KGHSH, CDR2 LQKENI. The CDR3 covers 17 residues. The CDR3 sequence is CASSYGGQGPLIYGYTF. Incomplete CDR3 DNA: TGTGCCAGCTCCTACGGGGGGCAGGGCCCACTAATCTATGGC.

This clone has a count of ten or more. The read is 3 residues too short to cover the CDR3 end, so that end is filled in from the germline J gene. V is TRBV5-6 and J is TRBJ1-1; 9 bases map to TRBD1. Germline CDR1 SGHDT, CDR2 YYEEEE. V lost 5 bases and J lost 0; bases outside the gene matches: 5. The CDR3 is made up of 15 amino acids. CDR3 in amino acids: CASSHGQGLNTEAFF. The part of the CDR3 DNA that was read is TGTGCCAGCAGTCACGGACAGGGGTTGAACACTGAA.

On this clone itself: The CDR3 goes on 3 residues after the read ends, and that part is filled in from the germline J gene. This rearrangement joins TRBV30 to TRBJ1-5; TRBD1 might be the D (5 bases). Germline V gene data show CDR1 as GTSNPN and CDR2 as SVGIG (reference sequence). The CDR3 has 13 residues. V shed 0 bases and J shed 4 bases, with 7 bases lying between them. CDR3 loop: CAWSVGGNQPQHF. CDR3 bases read: TGTGCCTGGAGTGTTGGGGGGAATCAGCCC.

A few counts support this clone. The read halts 3 residues ahead of the CDR3 end, with the missing end drawn from the germline J gene. The chain recombines TRBV7-9 with TRBJ1-4; D perhaps matches TRBD1 (6 bases). The germline V gene encodes CDR1 SEHNR and CDR2 FQNEAQ (reference sequence). This CDR3 is built from 12 residues. This CDR3 reads CASSLGRDTLFF. The CDR3 bases that were read are TGTGCCAGCAGCCTTGGACGGGACACA.

This clone was detected a few times. The read terminates 3 residues ahead of where the CDR3 ends, so the germline J gene completes it. The chain is built from TRBV2 and TRBJ2-2; TRBD1 matches 7 bases. Trimming took 6 bases from V and 4 from J; bases not matched to a gene: 8. The CDR3 length is 15 residues. CDR1 and CDR2 from the germline V gene are SNHLY and FYNNEI. The sequenced part of the CDR3 DNA is TGTGCCAGCAGGAAGGCCAGGGGGTCCACCGGGGAG. It encodes CASRKARGSTGE. The full CDR3 is CASRKARGSTGELFF.

A note on this clone: The DNA ends 3 residues before the CDR3 does, and the rest of the CDR3 is filled in from the germline J gene. The chain carries TRBV11-3 and TRBJ2-7; D uncertain. Germline lookup yields CDR1 SGHNT and CDR2 YENEEA. Trimming removed 7 bases from V and 2 bases from J, with 12 bases in between. This CDR3 is built from 13 residues. The covered CDR3 bases are TGTGCCAGCAACCTCCCCCCGGCCTACGAG. It encodes CASNLPPAYE. The CDR3 in full is CASNLPPAYEQYF. The variable domain in full, completed from reference TRBV11-3 and TRBJ2-7, reads EAGVVQSPRYKIIEKKQPVAFWCNPISGHNTLYWYLQNLGQGPELLIRYENEEAVDDSQLPKDRFSAERLKGVDSTLKIQPAELGDSAVYLCASNLPPAYEQYFGPGTRLTVT.

This clone showed up just a few times. The read is 3 residues too short to cover the CDR3 end, so that end is filled in from the germline J gene. The gene calls are TRBV19 and TRBJ2-7; D perhaps matches TRBD2 (5 bases). Germline CDR1 is LNHDA and CDR2 is SQIVND (reference sequence). The V end lost 3 bases, the J end lost 4 bases, and 13 bases lay between the germline ends. The CDR3 sequence is 14 residues long. CDR3 protein: CASSISLLDYEQYF. The sequenced part of the CDR3 DNA is TGTGCCAGTAGTATTTCTCTACTAGATTACGAG.

At least ten counts were recorded for this clone. The junction does not match germline at one end; this may be a read error. The CDR3 end is not reached by the read, which stops 3 residues before it; the germline J gene fills it in. The V and J genes are TRBV4-2 and TRBJ2-1; 8 bases fit TRBD2. Germline CDR1 LGHNA, CDR2 YNFKEQ. The CDR3 length is 17 residues. The part of the CDR3 DNA that was read is TGCGCCAGCAGCCAGGTGTTGTGGCGGGGGGAAAGAAATGAG. Protein product: CASSQVLWRGERNE. The whole CDR3 protein is CASSQVLWRGERNEQFF.

This clone was seen ten or more times. The sequenced part of the CDR3 DNA is TGTGCCAGCAGGCGAACCATTTCTAACTATGGC. The encoded protein is CASRRTISNYG. The full CDR3 protein reads CASRRTISNYGYTF. The chain has TRBV5-5 and TRBJ1-2; no reliable D call. Read coverage stops 3 residues before the CDR3 terminus; the germline J gene supplies the remainder. The CDR3 has 14 residues. Trimming shortened V by 5 bases and J by 0 bases, and 11 bases separated the two germline ends. CDR1 SGHKS and CDR2 YYEKEE come from the germline V gene (reference sequence).

This clone came up many times. The read is 3 residues too short to cover the CDR3 end, so that end is filled in from the germline J gene. This sequence joins TRBV5-6 and TRBJ1-2, with D tentatively TRBD1 (5 bases). Per the germline V gene, CDR1 is SGHDT and CDR2 is YYEEEE. The CDR3 is 15 amino acids. The sequenced part of the CDR3 DNA is TGTGCCAGCAGCTTGGCCGGTTTGTCAGGACAAGGC. It codes for CASSLAGLSGQG. The full-length CDR3 reads as CASSLAGLSGQGYTF. Drawing the rest from reference TRBV5-6 and TRBJ1-2, the complete variable domain is DAGVTQSPTHLIKTRGQQVTLRCSPKSGHDTVSWYQQALGQGPQFIFQYYEEEERQRGNFPDRFSGHQFPNYSSELNVNALLLGDSALYLCASSLAGLSGQGYTFGSGTRLTVV.